The entry that follows covers one T cell receptor (beta chain) sequence. Its antigen remains unknown. Produced via immunoSEQ multiplex PCR; TCRdb's table is partial and in-frame only. The top ten clones hold about 1.1% of a sample with about 130,000 clones, around nine tenths of them seen once. The data were taken from a study of T cell responses to AZD1222 COVID-19 vaccine. Overall study results and limits: CD4 TCRs linked to vaccination spanned spike, dominating at 160-218 and 743-854.

The source was peripheral blood, collected 28 days after the second AZD1222 dose. The TCR comes from an adult who received the AZD1222 COVID-19 vaccine.

The CDR3, as DNA: TGCGCCAGCAGTCTCAGGTTTTGCTATGGCTACACCTTC. Translating gives CASSLRFCYGYTF. This chain connects TRBV23-1 to TRBJ1-2; D is uncertain. TRBV23-1 carries the ORF label, with uncertain function. V was cut by 4 bases and J by 4 bases, with 10 bases left in between. CDR3 length equals 13 residues.